This is a list of T cell receptor beta chains from one sample in a study of tumor-infiltrating lymphocytes in oesophageal squamous cell carcinoma. MiXCR, applied by TCRdb to the PCR reads, yields one record per CDR3 protein. The sample has under 12,000 distinct CDR3 sequences, roughly half seen once. Source material: esophageal tumor tissue. These receptors came from a female donor with esophageal squamous cell carcinoma. The CDR3 runs from the conserved cysteine through the conserved F or W. The order of the fields is V gene, clone size, D gene, CDR3 protein. D genes are given only for firm matches. Clone size appears in some rows only: once, few, many, or a class for an expanded clone.

v_gene: TRBV12-3/TRBV12-4; abundance: -; d_gene: -; CDR3aa: CASSLVNVGTIYEQYF
v_gene: TRBV28; abundance: -; d_gene: -; CDR3aa: CASSPPGFGYTF
v_gene: TRBV7-2; abundance: once; d_gene: TRBD2; CDR3aa: CASRPAGLRGDTQYF
v_gene: TRBV11-3; abundance: -; d_gene: -; CDR3aa: CASSPRGGAYEQYF
v_gene: TRBV7-6; abundance: -; d_gene: TRBD1; CDR3aa: CASSTGQGYNEQFF
v_gene: TRBV7-2; abundance: few; d_gene: -; CDR3aa: CASSLNLIQYF
v_gene: TRBV19; abundance: many; d_gene: TRBD1; CDR3aa: CASIPTGTGDNEQFF
v_gene: TRBV12-3/TRBV12-4; abundance: -; d_gene: -; CDR3aa: CASRLRGPQHF
v_gene: TRBV19; abundance: few; d_gene: -; CDR3aa: CASSLNRDSIYEQYF
v_gene: TRBV11-2; abundance: -; d_gene: -; CDR3aa: CASSLSPNEQYF
v_gene: TRBV7-2; abundance: -; d_gene: -; CDR3aa: CASSRDSFTDTQYF
v_gene: TRBV7-6; abundance: -; d_gene: -; CDR3aa: CASSLDQTNQETQYF
v_gene: TRBV7-8; abundance: -; d_gene: -; CDR3aa: CASSLGGQIQETQYF
v_gene: TRBV7-6; abundance: -; d_gene: -; CDR3aa: CASSLVQDSQETQYF
v_gene: TRBV7-6; abundance: -; d_gene: -; CDR3aa: CASSLGAGNRDEQFF
v_gene: TRBV7-8; abundance: -; d_gene: -; CDR3aa: CASSPGVGEKLFF
v_gene: TRBV6-1; abundance: many; d_gene: TRBD1; CDR3aa: CASSEGTGLYGYTF
v_gene: TRBV7-2; abundance: medium-sized; d_gene: TRBD2; CDR3aa: CASSSGLVGYNEQFF
v_gene: TRBV7-2; abundance: -; d_gene: TRBD1; CDR3aa: CASSLGGTGDNF
v_gene: TRBV20-1; abundance: few; d_gene: -; CDR3aa: CSAIALSGYEQYF
v_gene: TRBV7-4; abundance: -; d_gene: TRBD1; CDR3aa: CASSQGQGNTEAFF
v_gene: TRBV28; abundance: -; d_gene: TRBD2; CDR3aa: CASSLGLADQETQYF
v_gene: TRBV7-2; abundance: -; d_gene: -; CDR3aa: CASSLRDNEQFF
v_gene: TRBV7-6; abundance: -; d_gene: TRBD2; CDR3aa: CASSPPTGGRLSEQYF
v_gene: TRBV5-4; abundance: few; d_gene: TRBD2; CDR3aa: CASSLDAGVGADTQYF
v_gene: TRBV12-3/TRBV12-4; abundance: few; d_gene: TRBD2; CDR3aa: CASRGTSGSVTDTQYF
v_gene: TRBV6-1; abundance: many; d_gene: -; CDR3aa: CASERSNQPQHF
v_gene: TRBV9; abundance: -; d_gene: -; CDR3aa: CASSVEDHATDTQYF
v_gene: TRBV7-8; abundance: -; d_gene: -; CDR3aa: CASSFKLHNEQFF
v_gene: TRBV7-6; abundance: -; d_gene: -; CDR3aa: CASSLGSGGRETQYF
v_gene: TRBV29-1; abundance: -; d_gene: -; CDR3aa: CSGLDGNQETQYF
v_gene: TRBV12-3/TRBV12-4; abundance: medium-sized; d_gene: -; CDR3aa: CASSFTGPSTDTQYF
v_gene: TRBV10-3; abundance: many; d_gene: TRBD1; CDR3aa: CAISESPGQGTNTF
v_gene: TRBV7-2; abundance: -; d_gene: -; CDR3aa: CASSFSTDTQYF
v_gene: TRBV10-3; abundance: -; d_gene: TRBD1; CDR3aa: CAISEGEGAETQYF
v_gene: TRBV6-5; abundance: once; d_gene: TRBD2; CDR3aa: CASRGVYEQYF
v_gene: TRBV7-9; abundance: few; d_gene: TRBD2; CDR3aa: CASSSSLAGDAYNEQYF
v_gene: TRBV7-8; abundance: once; d_gene: TRBD2; CDR3aa: CASSLEGGSGVDTQYF
v_gene: TRBV24-1; abundance: medium-sized; d_gene: TRBD1; CDR3aa: CATSDPLGGWETQYF
v_gene: TRBV7-9; abundance: many; d_gene: -; CDR3aa: CASSSPADSGNSPLHF
v_gene: TRBV5-6; abundance: -; d_gene: TRBD2; CDR3aa: CASSRGTGTRGNEQFF
v_gene: TRBV7-6; abundance: -; d_gene: TRBD2; CDR3aa: CASSLAGGGGTDTQYF
v_gene: TRBV7-6; abundance: -; d_gene: -; CDR3aa: CASSLVPIADEQYF
v_gene: TRBV7-6; abundance: few; d_gene: -; CDR3aa: CASSLERSGANVLTF
v_gene: TRBV7-8; abundance: -; d_gene: TRBD2; CDR3aa: CASSLGLAVYNEQFF
v_gene: TRBV7-8; abundance: many; d_gene: -; CDR3aa: CASSLAPRVYNSPLHF
v_gene: TRBV24-1; abundance: -; d_gene: TRBD1; CDR3aa: CATSASDRGLTEAFF
v_gene: TRBV6-1; abundance: medium-sized; d_gene: TRBD1; CDR3aa: CASSDSQGAGGYTF